This TCR beta chain was profiled in a study of response to subunit inactivated influenza vaccine. Findings and limits, study-wide: Only a handful of new T cells, the authors suggested, are recruited with each seasonal influenza vaccination.

Germline CDR1 is SGHKS and CDR2 is YYEKEE (reference sequence). With V trimmed by 9 bases and J by 6 bases, 21 bases remained unmatched. This CDR3 comprises 17 residues. TCRdb processed the RT-PCR reads anew with MiXCR; each CDR3 protein has one entry. The table has approximately 230,000 distinct CDR3 sequences, more than 10% seen once. This clonotype was detected many times. The antigen remains unidentified. This chain uses TRBV5-5 with TRBJ1-5; 7 bases match TRBD1. Sequences were derived from non-naive T cells sorted from PBMCs, sampled 14 to 15 days before vaccination. The sequence derives from a man between 50 and 59 years old who received an inactivated influenza vaccine. The CDR3 loop reads CAIKPGQSRRVCQPQHF. CDR3 nucleotides: TGTGCCATCAAACCGGGACAGTCCCGTCGAGTCTGTCAGCCCCAGCATTTT.